The sequence of this T cell receptor beta chain was determined in a study of blood T cell repertoires in COVID-19. At the level of the study: Nucleic acid was either cDNA or gDNA, and it came from T cells, B-cell-depleted T cells, or PBMCs.

CDR3 length: 14 amino acids. Germline CDR1 is LNHDA and CDR2 is SQIVND (reference sequence). Trimming cost V 4 bases and J 0 bases, with 10 bases left between them. Measured with immunoSEQ multiplex PCR; TCRdb has only the in-frame clones, and not every one. The sample includes 200,000 to 250,000 clones, around 80% of them seen just once. The chain recombines TRBV19 with TRBJ2-7; weak D call: TRBD1 (5 bases). The source material was peripheral blood. This receptor was obtained from a woman younger than 35 with acute or convalescent COVID-19. CDR3 loop: CASSKTGSSYEQYF. DNA of the CDR3: TGTGCCAGTAGTAAAACAGGAAGCTCCTACGAGCAGTACTTC.